A selection of T cell receptor beta chains follows, all from one sample in a study of T cells in tumors after PD-1 blockade. TCRdb keeps only in-frame clones here, not all; method: immunoSEQ multiplex PCR. This sample has 9,000 to 15,000 clones, with approximately 63% found just once. The source material was tumor tissue, sampled before anti-PD-1 treatment. Receptors originate from a human donor with basal cell carcinoma. Both conserved end residues are part of each CDR3.

V	J	CDR3
TRBV3-1/TRBV3-2	TRBJ1-1	CASSQGWTGDTEAFF
TRBV27	TRBJ1-6	CASSFRVQGTYNSPLHF
TRBV3-1/TRBV3-2	TRBJ2-7	CASSQVPGTGPAHEQYF
TRBV25-1	TRBJ1-6	CASSESGGGYNSPLHF
TRBV19	TRBJ2-1	CASSISGTSSYNEQFF
TRBV20-1	TRBJ1-1	CSASPGTGSGTEAFF
TRBV7-9	TRBJ1-2	CASSLWVYGYTF
TRBV5-1	TRBJ2-7	CASSSDSYEQYF
TRBV9	TRBJ1-1	CASSADSLNTEAFF
TRBV12-3/TRBV12-4	TRBJ2-7	CASSQGLSYEQYF
TRBV9	TRBJ2-7	CASSVGGHSYEQYF
TRBV11-3	TRBJ2-5	CASSPNPGQGRETQYF
TRBV4-2	TRBJ1-2	CASSQRRGGLNYGYTF
TRBV4-3	TRBJ2-1	CASSQEASRHNEQFF
TRBV12-5	TRBJ2-1	CASDLGTSPYNEQFF
TRBV6-5	TRBJ2-7	CASRSSGKEYF
TRBV19	TRBJ1-3	CASSQGASGNTIYF
TRBV6-5	TRBJ2-5	CATGPPGRGETQYF
TRBV7-9	TRBJ2-1	CASSHGTRGEQFF
TRBV29-1	TRBJ1-2	CSVEEGRAGYGYTF
TRBV6-6	TRBJ1-1	CASSYGPNTGAFF
TRBV13	TRBJ1-2	CASSQTGGNDYGYTF
TRBV24-1	TRBJ1-3	CATSDSQRQGNTIYF
TRBV27	TRBJ1-5	CASSLRRDQPQHF
TRBV7-9	TRBJ1-4	CASSLAALDEKLFF
TRBV19	TRBJ1-1	CASIPQGGNTEAFF
TRBV7-2	TRBJ2-7	CASRPTSGGYEQYF
TRBV24-1	TRBJ1-1	CATRNTDSTEAFF
TRBV7-2	TRBJ2-1	CASSPAEAGNYNEQFF
TRBV6-2/TRBV6-3	TRBJ1-2	CASSYSGQTYGYTF
TRBV27	TRBJ2-7	CASSFPGSYEQYF
TRBV19	TRBJ2-7	CASNGGEYEQYF
TRBV19	TRBJ1-1	CASNEESRGRTEAFF
TRBV20-1	TRBJ1-2	CSASLPGSNYGYTF
TRBV7-8	TRBJ2-7	CASSATGQGRTDEQYF
TRBV27	TRBJ1-6	CASTNIALEGNSPLHF
TRBV4-3	TRBJ2-6	CASSQAGPGANVLTF
TRBV27	TRBJ2-4	CASSFLGQGRNIQYF